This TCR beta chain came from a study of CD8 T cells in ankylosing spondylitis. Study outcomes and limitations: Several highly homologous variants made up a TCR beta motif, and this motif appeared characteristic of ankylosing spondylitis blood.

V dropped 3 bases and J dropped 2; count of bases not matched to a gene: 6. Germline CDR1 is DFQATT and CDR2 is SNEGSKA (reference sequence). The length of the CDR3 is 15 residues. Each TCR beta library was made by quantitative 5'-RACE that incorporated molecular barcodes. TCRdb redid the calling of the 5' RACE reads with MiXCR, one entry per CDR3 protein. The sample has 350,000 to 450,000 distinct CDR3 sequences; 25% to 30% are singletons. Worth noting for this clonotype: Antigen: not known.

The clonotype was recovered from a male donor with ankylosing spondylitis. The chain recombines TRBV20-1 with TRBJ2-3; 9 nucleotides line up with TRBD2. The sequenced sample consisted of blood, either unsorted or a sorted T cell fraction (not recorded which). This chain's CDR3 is CSASSLAGTTDTQYF. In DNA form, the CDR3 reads TGCAGTGCTAGTTCGCTAGCGGGGACCACAGATACGCAGTATTTT.